These 16 T cell receptor beta chains share one sample of origin, sequenced in a study of T-cell reconstitution after alpha-beta-depleted transplantation in children. Preparation of the TCRbeta library used unique molecular identifiers. TCRdb fed the PCR reads into MiXCR, producing one record per CDR3 protein. The table lists approximately 300,000 distinct CDR3 sequences, approximately 10% of them singletons. Sequencing used peripheral blood, obtained 180 days after TCRalphabeta/CD19-depleted stem cell transplant. The receptors were gathered from a male patient under 10 years old who had a stem cell transplant for chronic granulomatous disease, so the T cells may come from the graft donor.

This clonotype showed up many times. The rearrangement joins TRBV12-3 or TRBV12-4 to TRBJ1-1; D is ambiguous. The germline V and J ends were trimmed by 2 bases and 5 bases, with 12 bases remaining between them. The CDR3 has 14 residues. The CDR3, as DNA: TGTGCCAGCAGTTTAACGGTGGGTAGGACTGAAGCTTTCTTT. Translated, it gives CASSLTVGRTEAFF.

This chain joins TRBV5-4 and TRBJ2-3; no reliable D call. Germline CDR1 reads SGHNT; CDR2 reads YYREEE (reference sequence). V lost 4 bases and J lost 2, with 8 bases in between. CDR3 length: 13 residues. CDR3 amino acids: CASSPGPTDTQYF. DNA of the CDR3: TGTGCCAGCAGCCCAGGACCCACAGATACGCAGTATTTT.

This clonotype has ten or more counts. This chain uses TRBV20-1 with TRBJ2-2; D may be TRBD2 (5 bases). CDR3 length: 15 residues. Trimming left V 6 bases short and J 1 base short, with 15 bases between. Germline values: CDR1 DFQATT, CDR2 SNEGSKA (reference sequence). This CDR3 reads CSAKVQAGNTGELFF. The CDR3 region has the DNA TGCAGTGCCAAAGTCCAGGCGGGGAACACCGGGGAGCTGTTTTTT.

There are many counts of this clonotype. The rearrangement uses TRBV12-3 or TRBV12-4 and TRBJ2-7; D may be TRBD1 or TRBD2 (6 bases each). The CDR3 extends over 13 amino acids. Trimming shortened V by 3 bases and J by 6 bases, and 12 bases separated the two germline ends. CDR3 bases: TGTGCCAGCAGTTTCGGGGGCATGGGCGAGCAGTACTTC. Encoded protein: CASSFGGMGEQYF.

Ten or more counts support this clonotype. This chain uses TRBV28 with TRBJ2-1; TRBD2 matches 9 bases. The V gene end was trimmed by 2 bases and the J gene end by 5 bases; junction bases not matched to a gene: 10. Germline CDR1 MDHEN, CDR2 SYDVKM. This CDR3 spans 17 amino acids. The CDR3 is CASSLGAGGPLDNEQFF. As DNA, the CDR3 is TGTGCCAGCAGTTTAGGGGCGGGAGGGCCCCTTGACAATGAGCAGTTCTTC.

This clonotype appeared many times. The CDR3 reads CASSRRVVGDGYTF. The CDR3 nucleotides read TGTGCCAGCAGCCGAAGGGTAGTAGGGGATGGCTACACCTTC. The chain couples TRBV7-2 to TRBJ1-2; perhaps TRBD1 as D (5 bases). Between the trimmed V and J ends, which lost 5 bases and 6 bases, there was a span of 16 bases. Germline CDR1 is SGHTA and CDR2 is FQGNSA. The CDR3 is 14 residues long.

The rearrangement uses TRBV5-5 and TRBJ2-7; tentative D call: TRBD2 (5 bases). V lost 4 bases to trimming and J lost 5 bases, with 13 bases between them. Germline assignment: CDR1 SGHKS and CDR2 YYEKEE (reference sequence). The CDR3 is 13 residues long. This CDR3 is CASSPAPSNEQYF. CDR3 nucleotides: TGTGCCAGCAGCCCGGCACCTAGCAACGAGCAGTACTTC.

This clonotype was seen just once. The chain carries TRBV30 and TRBJ2-3; unclear D gene. CDR1 and CDR2 from the germline V gene are GTSNPN and SVGIG (reference sequence). Trimming cost V 2 bases and J 3 bases, with 9 bases left between them. The CDR3 has 13 residues. CDR3 protein: CAWSTGGTDTQYF. The DNA of the CDR3 is TGTGCCTGGAGTACTGGCGGTACAGATACGCAGTATTTT.

This clonotype was observed at least ten times. The chain carries TRBV30 and TRBJ2-1, with D possibly TRBD2 on 5 matching bases. V was trimmed by 0 bases and J by 9 bases, leaving 6 bases between them. The germline V gene encodes CDR1 GTSNPN and CDR2 SVGIG (reference sequence). The CDR3 is 11 residues long. CDR3 nucleotides: TGTGCCTGGAGTGTTGGGAGTGAGCAGTTCTTC. Encoded protein: CAWSVGSEQFF. Full variable domain (rest looked up from reference TRBV30 and TRBJ2-1): SQTIHQWPATLVQPVGSPLSLECTVEGTSNPNLYWYRQAAGRGLQLLFYSVGIGQISSEVPQNLSASRPQDRQFILSSKKLLLSDSGFYLCAWSVGSEQFFGPGTRLTVL.

This clonotype appeared many times. The rearrangement joins TRBV6-6 to TRBJ2-7, with 7 bases lining up with TRBD2. J gave up 6 bases and V 2 bases, and 4 bases lay outside the gene matches. CDR1 and CDR2 (germline): MNHNY, SVGAGI (reference sequence). This CDR3 has 13 residues. CDR3 coding DNA: TGTGCCAGCAGTTACGGACTAGTTCCCGAGCAGTACTTC. Protein product: CASSYGLVPEQYF.

Comments on this clonotype: A much larger clone sits a single nucleotide away, making a read error possible. The chain joins TRBV20-1 to TRBJ2-1; 8 bases align to TRBD2. Germline V gives CDR1 DFQATT, CDR2 SNEGSKA (reference sequence). This CDR3 is 16 amino acids long. In nucleotides, the CDR3 is TGCTGTGCTTACCGTAACAGAGCGGGAGTCTACAATGAGCAGTTCTTC. Its translation: CCAYRNRAGVYNEQFF.

Remarks on this clonotype: A much larger clone differs by one base, so this may be a read error. The chain carries TRBV18 and TRBJ1-2; TRBD1 is a possible D gene (6 bases). From germline, CDR1 is KGHSH and CDR2 LQKENI. The CDR3 is made up of 13 amino acids. The V end was cut by 2 bases, the J end by 6 bases, with 10 bases between. For the CDR3, the DNA is TGTGCCAGCTCACCAAAGGGGGGCGATGGCTACACCTTC. It specifies CASSPKGGDGYTF. The variable domain in full, with the rest retrieved from reference TRBV18 and TRBJ1-2, is NAGVMQNPRHLVRRRGQEARLRCSPMKGHSHVYWYRQLPEEGLKFMVYLQKENIIDESGMPKERFSAEFPKEGPSILRIQQVVRGDSAAYFCASSPKGGDGYTFGSGTRLTVV.

This rearrangement joins TRBV19 to TRBJ2-1, with 7 bases matching TRBD2. CDR1 and CDR2 from the germline V gene are LNHDA and SQIVND (reference sequence). The junction had 8 bases not matched to a gene; V was cut back by 7 bases and J by 11 bases. This CDR3 is 12 amino acids long. The CDR3 reads CASTNGGWKQFF. The CDR3 DNA follows: TGTGCCAGTACCAACGGGGGGTGGAAGCAGTTCTTC.

This clonotype was seen ten or more times. The chain recombines TRBV7-8 with TRBJ2-2, with 7 nucleotides matching TRBD1. The germline CDR1 and CDR2 sequences are SGHVS and FQNEAQ. CDR3 size: 14 residues. The ends lost 5 bases at V and 3 bases at J; junction bases unmatched: 3. The CDR3 reads CASSLTGDTGELFF. CDR3 nucleotides: TGTGCCAGCAGCCTCACAGGGGACACCGGGGAGCTGTTTTTT.

This clonotype was observed a handful of times. The rearrangement uses TRBV6-2 or TRBV6-3 and TRBJ2-1; TRBD1 matches at 9 bases. Germline loops: CDR1 MNHEY, CDR2 SVGEGT. The CDR3 extends over 19 amino acids. J gave up 3 bases and V 6 bases, and 18 bases lay outside the gene matches. CDR3 in amino acids: CASRHGTGKGSIRYNEQFF. For the CDR3, the DNA is TGTGCCAGCAGACACGGGACAGGGAAGGGATCGATTCGCTACAATGAGCAGTTCTTC.

This clonotype was seen repeatedly, ten times or more. This chain links TRBV5-8 with TRBJ2-5; D uncertain. Deletions cut 4 bases from V and 4 bases from J, with 17 bases between. This CDR3 is 15 amino acids long. Per the germline V gene, CDR1 is SGHTS and CDR2 is YDEGEE. CDR3 loop: CASSPRKAVAETQYF. In DNA, the CDR3 is TGTGCCAGCAGCCCCCGGAAGGCAGTCGCAGAGACCCAGTACTTC.